Reported below is one T cell receptor beta chain. Antigen specificity is unknown. This sample is drawn from a study of shared clonotypes between healthy human individuals. At the level of the study: The study used three CD4 naive, three CD4 memory, two CD8 naive and one CD8 memory plate per donor. Study-wide results and caveats: Of the naive CD4 clonotypes, about 5.4% were shared across a few donors. A limitation of the genetic and exposure-history diversity represented arose from few donors.

The assay was immunoSEQ multiplex PCR, and TCRdb's table has in-frame clones only and misses some. The sample yields hundreds of thousands of clones, under 80% seen once. The donor cohort consisted entirely of Caucasian adults residing in Nashville, Tennessee. J gave up 7 bases and V 0 bases, and 9 bases lay outside the gene matches. This CDR3 comprises 17 residues. Germline CDR1 is SGHRS and CDR2 is YFSETQ. Source material: memory CD4+ T cells sorted from blood. Indicated subset: CD45RA-negative fraction. This sequence joins TRBV5-1 and TRBJ2-2, with 10 bases identical to TRBD1. This receptor was obtained from a man aged 25 to 40 in good health. The CDR3 region is CASSLGIPGQGSGELFF. The CDR3 DNA reads TGCGCCAGCAGCTTGGGGATTCCGGGACAGGGGAGCGGGGAGCTGTTTTTT.